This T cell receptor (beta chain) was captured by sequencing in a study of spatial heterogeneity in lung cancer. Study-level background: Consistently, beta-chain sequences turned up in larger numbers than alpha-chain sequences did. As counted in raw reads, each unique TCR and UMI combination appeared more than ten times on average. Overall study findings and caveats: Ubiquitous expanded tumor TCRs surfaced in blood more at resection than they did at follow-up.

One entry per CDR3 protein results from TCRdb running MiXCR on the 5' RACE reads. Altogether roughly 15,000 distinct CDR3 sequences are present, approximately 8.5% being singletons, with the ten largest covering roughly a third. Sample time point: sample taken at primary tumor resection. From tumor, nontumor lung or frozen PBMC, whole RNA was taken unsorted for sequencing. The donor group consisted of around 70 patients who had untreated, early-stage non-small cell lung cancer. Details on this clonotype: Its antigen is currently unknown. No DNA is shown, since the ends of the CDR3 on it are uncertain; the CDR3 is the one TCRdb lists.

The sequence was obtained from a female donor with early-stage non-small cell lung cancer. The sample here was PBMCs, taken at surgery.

CDR3 region: CASSFLAGGAGEQYF. The chain combines TRBV27 with TRBJ2-7; TRBD1 reflects the table's D call only, with no check against the DNA. The CDR3 totals 15 residues, both ends included. Germline V lookup: CDR1 MNHEY, CDR2 SMNVEV (reference sequence).